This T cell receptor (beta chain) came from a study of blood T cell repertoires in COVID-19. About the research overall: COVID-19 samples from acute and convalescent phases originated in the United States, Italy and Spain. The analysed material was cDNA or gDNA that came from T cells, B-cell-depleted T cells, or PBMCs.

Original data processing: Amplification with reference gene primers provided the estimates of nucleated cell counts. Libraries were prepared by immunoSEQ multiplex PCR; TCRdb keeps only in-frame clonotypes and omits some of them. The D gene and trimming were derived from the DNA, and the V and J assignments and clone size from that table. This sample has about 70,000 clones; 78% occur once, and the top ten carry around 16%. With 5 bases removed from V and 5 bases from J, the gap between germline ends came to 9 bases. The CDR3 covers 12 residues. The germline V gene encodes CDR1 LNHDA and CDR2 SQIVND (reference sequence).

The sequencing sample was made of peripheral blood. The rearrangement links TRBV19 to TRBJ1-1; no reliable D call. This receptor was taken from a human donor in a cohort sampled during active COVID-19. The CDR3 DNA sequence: TGTGCCAGTAGTTTGGCCGGGACTGAAGCTTTCTTT. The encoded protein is CASSLAGTEAFF.